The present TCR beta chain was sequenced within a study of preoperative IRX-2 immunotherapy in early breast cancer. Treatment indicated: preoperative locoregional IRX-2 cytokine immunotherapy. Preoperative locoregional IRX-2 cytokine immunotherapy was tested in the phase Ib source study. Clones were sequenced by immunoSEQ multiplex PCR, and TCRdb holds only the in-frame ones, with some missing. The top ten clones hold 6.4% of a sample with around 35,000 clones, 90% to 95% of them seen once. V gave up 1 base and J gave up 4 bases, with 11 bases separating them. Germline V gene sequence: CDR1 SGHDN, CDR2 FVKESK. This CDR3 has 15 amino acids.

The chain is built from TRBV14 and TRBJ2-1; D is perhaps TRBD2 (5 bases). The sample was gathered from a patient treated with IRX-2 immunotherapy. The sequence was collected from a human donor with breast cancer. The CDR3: CASSQGRSHYNEQFF. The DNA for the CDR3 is TGTGCCAGCAGCCAAGGGAGGAGCCATTACAATGAGCAGTTCTTC.